The sequence of this T cell receptor (beta chain) was determined in a study of T cells in Graves' hyperthyroidism and ophthalmopathy. On this clonotype itself: Its cognate antigen is unknown.

The length of the CDR3 is 15 residues. Unmatched junction bases numbered 7, after V lost 1 base and J lost 8 bases. In germline, CDR1 is SGHTA, CDR2 FQGNSA. Regions amplified from RNA transcripts were the TCR beta CDR3 regions. The TCR CDR3 was amplified in a first-round RT-PCR using the HTBI primer set. TCRdb reprocessed the multiplex PCR reads via MiXCR and lists one record per CDR3 protein. The table lists about 640,000 distinct CDR3 sequences, 20% to 25% of them singletons. Findings of the study overall: A model using 13 V-J features told ophthalmopathy apart from stable hyperthyroidism.

This sequence was found in a man aged 30 to 45 with Graves' ophthalmopathy. The chain joins TRBV7-2 to TRBJ1-4; 7 bases align to TRBD1. What was sequenced was blood. In DNA form, the CDR3 reads TGTGCCAGCAGCTTAGGGGGGACAGCCCTCGAAAAACTGTTTTTT. As protein: CASSLGGTALEKLFF.